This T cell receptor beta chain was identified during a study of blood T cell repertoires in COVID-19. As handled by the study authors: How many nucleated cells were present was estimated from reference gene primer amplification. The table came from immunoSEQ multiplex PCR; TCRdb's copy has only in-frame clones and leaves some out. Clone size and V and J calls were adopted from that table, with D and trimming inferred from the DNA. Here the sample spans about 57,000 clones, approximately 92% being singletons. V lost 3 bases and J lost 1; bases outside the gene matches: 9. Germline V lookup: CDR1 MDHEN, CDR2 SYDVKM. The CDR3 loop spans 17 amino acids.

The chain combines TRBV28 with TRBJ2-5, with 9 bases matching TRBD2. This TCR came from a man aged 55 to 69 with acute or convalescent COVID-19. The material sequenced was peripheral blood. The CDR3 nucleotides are TGTGCCAGCAGTTTCGGGGGTCCGGGACTAGCCCAAGAGACCCAGTACTTC. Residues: CASSFGGPGLAQETQYF.